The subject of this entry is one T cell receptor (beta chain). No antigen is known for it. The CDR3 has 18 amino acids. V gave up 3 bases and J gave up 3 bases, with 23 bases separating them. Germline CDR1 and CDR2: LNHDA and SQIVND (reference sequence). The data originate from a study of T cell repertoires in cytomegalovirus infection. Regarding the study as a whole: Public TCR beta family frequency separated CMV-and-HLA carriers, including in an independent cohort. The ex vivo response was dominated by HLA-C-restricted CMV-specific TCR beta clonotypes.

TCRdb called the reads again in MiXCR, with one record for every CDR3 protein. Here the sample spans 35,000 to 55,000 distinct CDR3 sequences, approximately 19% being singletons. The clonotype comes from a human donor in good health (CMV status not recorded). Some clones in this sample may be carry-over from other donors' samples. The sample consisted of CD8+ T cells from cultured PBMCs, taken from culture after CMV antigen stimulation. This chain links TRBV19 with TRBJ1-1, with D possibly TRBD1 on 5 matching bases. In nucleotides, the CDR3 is TGTGCCAGTAGTATTGGTGTTATCGGGGGTTTCGTCGACACTGAAGCTTTCTTT. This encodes CASSIGVIGGFVDTEAFF.